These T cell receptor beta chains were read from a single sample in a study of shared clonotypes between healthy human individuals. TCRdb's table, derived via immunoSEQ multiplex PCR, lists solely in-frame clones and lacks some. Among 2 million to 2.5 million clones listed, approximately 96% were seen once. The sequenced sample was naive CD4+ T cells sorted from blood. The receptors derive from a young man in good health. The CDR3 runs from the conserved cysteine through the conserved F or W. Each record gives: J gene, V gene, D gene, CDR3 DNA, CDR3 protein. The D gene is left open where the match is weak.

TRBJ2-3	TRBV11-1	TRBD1	TGTGCCAGCAGCCGGGGGCGGGACAGGGACACAGATACGCAGTATTTT	CASSRGRDRDTDTQYF
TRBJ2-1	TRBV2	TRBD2	TGTGCCAGCAGTGCAAGGGCTAGCGGGCCTATCGGGTCCTACAATGAGCAGTTCTTC	CASSARASGPIGSYNEQFF
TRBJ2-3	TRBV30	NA	TGTGCCTGGAGTACATGGGGAGGGCAGTATTTT	CAWSTWGGQYF
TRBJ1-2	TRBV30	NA	TGTGCCTGGAGTCCGACCCCCGCCGTGGGCCCCTATGGCTACACCTTC	CAWSPTPAVGPYGYTF
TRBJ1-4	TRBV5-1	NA	TGCGCCAGCAGCTTGGCGGGACACGCGAGTAATGAAAAACTGTTTTTT	CASSLAGHASNEKLFF
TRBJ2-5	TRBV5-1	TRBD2	TGCGCCAGCAGGTCCGGGACTAGCGGGAGAAAAGAGACCCAGTACTTC	CASRSGTSGRKETQYF
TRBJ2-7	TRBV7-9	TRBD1	TGTGCCAGCAGCTTGACCGCCGGGACAGGGGTTTACGAGCAGTACTTC	CASSLTAGTGVYEQYF
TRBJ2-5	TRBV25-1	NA	TGTGCCAGCAGTGATCCGGGACCTACACAAGAGACCCAGTACTTC	CASSDPGPTQETQYF
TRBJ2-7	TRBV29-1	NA	TGCAGCGTTGAATGGGGCAGCTACGAGCAGTACTTC	CSVEWGSYEQYF
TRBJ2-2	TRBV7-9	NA	TGTGCCAGCAGCTCTCTCCGACCGGTTGAAACCGGGGAGCTGTTTTTT	CASSSLRPVETGELFF
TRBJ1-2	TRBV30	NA	TGTGCCTGGAGTGTACCCGCAGGGAACTATGGCTACACCTTC	CAWSVPAGNYGYTF
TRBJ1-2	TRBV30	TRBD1	TGTGCCTGGACTCGGACAGGCAACTATGGCTACACCTTC	CAWTRTGNYGYTF
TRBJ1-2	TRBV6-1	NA	TGTGCCAGCAGTGAAGCGCGCGAGAGGGGCTACACCTTC	CASSEARERGYTF
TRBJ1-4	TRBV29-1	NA	TGCAGCGTTGAAGTTTCGGGGAGGAATGAAAAACTGTTTTTT	CSVEVSGRNEKLFF
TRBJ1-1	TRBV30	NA	TGTGCCTGGAGGGCGAGTCTCATGAACACTGAAGCTTTCTTT	CAWRASLMNTEAFF
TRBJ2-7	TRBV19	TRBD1	TGTGCCAGTAGTATAGCGTTCGGGACAGGGGCCTACGAGCAGTACTTC	CASSIAFGTGAYEQYF